This TCR beta chain is from a study of cytomegalovirus exposure and HLA in healthy donors. This CDR3 is built from 16 residues. Trimming removed 4 bases from V and 0 bases from J, with 16 bases in between. Germline CDR1 and CDR2: SEHNR and FQNEAQ (reference sequence). Primers: 60 Vbeta forward and 13 Jbeta reverse. Profiling relied on immunoSEQ multiplex PCR, and the TCRdb table lists in-frame clones only, not all of them. The data contain 110,000 or so clones, roughly 76% of them singletons. Overall study results and limits: CMV antigen specificity was confirmed in vitro for a few CMV-associated chains.

With respect to this clone: The antigen is not known.

Sequences were obtained from PBMCs. The gene calls are TRBV7-9 and TRBJ2-7; weak D call: TRBD1 (6 bases). The TCR sequence derives from a woman between 40 and 55 years old in good health and CMV-seropositive. The CDR3 nucleotides are TGTGCCAGCAGCTCGGCCCCGGGACATATCTCCTACGAGCAGTACTTC. Its translation: CASSSAPGHISYEQYF.